This TCR beta chain was identified during a study of Ad26.COV2.S vaccination and SARS-CoV-2 variants. Across the study: Once or twice, 56 days apart, Ad26.COV2.S was delivered intramuscularly. Study-level results: Using TCR breadth and depth analyses may have led to underestimated total T cell responses.

Data came from immunoSEQ multiplex PCR; TCRdb stores just in-frame clones and leaves some out. The data contain under 250,000 clones, approximately 90% of them singletons. Treatment given: around 19 received Ad26.COV2.S at low or high dose, single or two shots; roughly five received placebo; per-sample allocation not given. Samples analyzed were those drawn on day 63 after the first vaccine or placebo injection. Participants' vaccine, an Ad26 vector, delivered Wuhan-strain SARS-CoV-2 spike. CDR1 and CDR2 (germline): SGHTA, FQGNSA. The length of the CDR3 is 14 residues. The V and J ends lost 7 bases and 2 bases respectively, with 14 bases between them. Comments on this clone: Antigen: not known.

Specimen: peripheral blood, collected in a trial of Ad26.COV2.S vaccine versus placebo. J is TRBJ1-1 and V is TRBV7-2; D gene uncertain. The TCR originated in a person aged 18-65 years who received the Ad26.COV2.S COVID-19 vaccine or a placebo. For the CDR3, the DNA is TGTGCCAGCACCGGCGGACGTACCAACACTGAAGCTTTCTTT. Protein sequence: CASTGGRTNTEAFF.